This TCR beta chain comes out of a study of vaccination and CD4 T cells after COVID-19. Treatment of the sample: roughly 11-day PBMC culture with coronavirus spike peptide pools or control peptides (ViraFEST assay). Cultured CD4+ T-cell DNA underwent Oncomine TCR Beta short-read sequencing. MiXCR was run by TCRdb on the PCR reads, yielding one entry per CDR3 protein. The profile covers about 20,000 distinct CDR3 sequences, with nearly 55% appearing a single time and less than 7% taken by the ten largest. This clonotype was found a few times. Its antigen is unidentified. The source is a human donor who had recovered from COVID-19. Sample: CD4+ T cells from blood, cultured in vitro.

The CDR3 nucleotides read TGCAGTGGAGGACAGGGAGCAAACTATGGCTACACCTTC. Encoded protein: CSGGQGANYGYTF. This sequence joins TRBV20-1 and TRBJ1-2; TRBD1 aligns across 8 bases. This CDR3 has 13 amino acids. The junction had 6 bases not matched to a gene; V was cut back by 7 bases and J by 2 bases. CDR1 and CDR2 (germline): DFQATT, SNEGSKA (reference sequence).